This T cell receptor (beta chain) was identified in a study of OX40 agonist ivuxolimab in advanced cancers. Overall study: Dose-escalation cases comprised hepatocellular carcinoma, melanoma, renal cell or head and neck cancer. Overall study findings and caveats: In CD8+ T cells, expanded clones were on average more numerous than in CD4+. Also present in some nonresponders was a low level of normalized T-cell clonal expansion. Individuals who were partial responders at 0.1-3.0 mg/kg had clonal expansion that ranked among the lowest.

Germline V gives CDR1 SEHNR, CDR2 FQNEAQ (reference sequence). The CDR3 totals 14 residues. Clones were read by immunoSEQ multiplex PCR, and TCRdb kept only the in-frame ones, dropping some. The sample includes about 40,000 clones, more than 75% of them seen just once. Comments on this clone: Its antigen is as yet unknown. The junction departs from the called germline gene at one end, perhaps through a read error.

The chain has TRBV7-9 and TRBJ2-7, with 7 positions matching TRBD2. The sequence derives from an adult with an advanced solid tumor such as melanoma, head and neck, liver or kidney cancer. The sample in question was CD4+ or CD8+ T cells sorted from blood, obtained in a trial of the OX40 agonist ivuxolimab. For the CDR3, the DNA is TGCGCCAGCAGCCAAGGGGAGGGTTCATACGAGCAGTACTTC. This sequence encodes CASSQGEGSYEQYF.